The 27 T cell receptor beta chains below come from one sample, sequenced in a study of T cell repertoires in cytomegalovirus infection. MiXCR, run by TCRdb on the reads, gives a single entry per CDR3 protein. The data show some 940,000 distinct CDR3 sequences, with 31% seen just once and more than 12% held by the top ten. These receptors are not linked to any known antigen. Here the sequenced sample was cultured CD8+ T cells from PBMCs, taken from culture after CMV antigen stimulation. The receptors were gathered from a human donor in good health (CMV status not recorded). Some clones in this sample may be carry-over from other donors' samples.

The chain is built from TRBV5-6 and TRBJ2-7; the D gene could be TRBD1 or TRBD2 (5 bases each). The germline CDR1 and CDR2 sequences are SGHDT and YYEEEE. This CDR3 comprises 15 residues. The ends were cut back, 4 bases at V and 6 bases at J, with 20 bases in the middle. Written as DNA, the CDR3 is TGTGCCAGCAGCATTGGGGGAAGGGCTAACTTCGAGCAGTACGTC. Protein product: CASSIGGRANFEQYV.

The gene calls are TRBV29-1 and TRBJ2-2, with D possibly being TRBD1 or TRBD2 (5 bases each). CDR1 is SQVTM and CDR2 is ANQGSEA in the germline V gene. The CDR3 spans 11 residues. Trimming stripped 4 bases from V and 17 bases from J, with 17 bases between. CDR3 protein: CSVGEKKDTFF. CDR3 sequence (DNA): TGCAGCGTTGGGGAGAAAAAGGACACCTTTTTT.

The V and J genes are TRBV6-1 and TRBJ2-7, with D possibly being TRBD1 (6 bases). Deletions cut 0 bases from V and 4 bases from J, with 13 bases between. From germline, CDR1 is MNHNS and CDR2 SASEGT. CDR3 length: 15 residues. The CDR3 sequence: CASSEAATGEYEQYV. The CDR3 bases are TGTGCCAGCAGTGAAGCGGCGACAGGAGAATACGAGCAGTACGTC.

The V call is TRBV27, the J call TRBJ2-2; perhaps TRBD2 as D (5 bases). The CDR3 contains 16 residues. Germline V lookup: CDR1 MNHEY, CDR2 SMNVEV (reference sequence). The V end was cut by 1 base, the J end by 6 bases, with 15 bases between. The DNA for the CDR3 is TGTGCCAGCAGTTTATTCTGGGAAGTGCGGGCCGGGGAGCTGTTTTTT. Translated, it gives CASSLFWEVRAGELFF.

The chain combines TRBV27 with TRBJ1-2, with D tentatively TRBD1 (6 bases). Germline CDR1 is MNHEY and CDR2 is SMNVEV (reference sequence). V lost 5 bases, J lost 4 bases, and 17 bases lay in between. The CDR3 has 15 residues. CDR3: CASSPLQGLGYGYTF. CDR3 DNA sequence: TGTGCCAGCAGTCCGTTACAGGGACTGGGCTATGGCTACACCTTC.

The sample holds one count of this clonotype. The genes are TRBV12-3 or TRBV12-4 and TRBJ2-3, with TRBD1 identical over 10 bases. V lost 6 bases to trimming and J lost 2 bases; unmatched junction nucleotides: 8. This CDR3 region has 16 residues. CDR3 nucleotide sequence: TGTGCCAGCAGCCCCCCCGGGACAGGGGACACAGATACGCAGTATTTT. Its translation: CASSPPGTGDTDTQYF.

V usage is TRBV12-3 or TRBV12-4 and J usage is TRBJ2-3; unclear D gene. The CDR3 runs to 15 residues. V was shortened by 1 base and J by 4 bases, with 12 bases between the two germline ends. CDR3 coding DNA: TGTGCCAGCAGTTTAGAGGGCTTCCGCGCAGATACGCAGTATTTT. It translates to CASSLEGFRADTQYF.

The chain joins TRBV20-1 to TRBJ1-5, with D uncertain. Between the trimmed V and J ends, which lost 0 bases and 1 base, there was a span of 10 bases. Germline-derived CDR1 and CDR2 are DFQATT and SNEGSKA (reference sequence). The CDR3 extends over 15 amino acids. The CDR3 here is CSARETYGSNQPQHF. The DNA for the CDR3 is TGCAGTGCTAGAGAGACATACGGAAGCAATCAGCCCCAGCATTTT.

The chain recombines TRBV6-2 or TRBV6-3 with TRBJ2-7; 7 bases fit TRBD1. The CDR3 has 16 amino acids. Germline-derived CDR1 and CDR2 are MNHEY and SVGEGT. The V segment lost 5 bases and the J segment 0 bases; nucleotides outside the gene matches: 10. This CDR3 is CASSGSRGLLSYEQYV. The CDR3 DNA reads as TGTGCCAGCAGTGGTTCGAGGGGGCTTCTCTCCTACGAGCAGTACGTC.

The rearrangement uses TRBV24-1 and TRBJ1-2; maybe TRBD1 (5 bases). The CDR3 spans 13 residues. V dropped 3 bases and J dropped 6 bases, with 10 bases sitting between them. CDR1 and CDR2 (germline): KGHDR, SFDVKD. For the CDR3, the DNA is TGTGCCACCAGTGATGGGGACCACGATGGCTACACCTTC. Residues: CATSDGDHDGYTF.

This clonotype turned up a few times. The CDR3 sequence is CATSDFPSRRPISPGQGEEKLFF. The CDR3 nucleotides are TGTGCCACCAGTGATTTCCCCTCTCGCCGTCCTATCTCGCCGGGACAGGGGGAAGAAAAACTGTTTTTT. This chain connects TRBV24-1 to TRBJ1-4, with 11 bases fitting TRBD1. The CDR3 runs 23 residues. Germline CDR1 reads KGHDR; CDR2 reads SFDVKD. Unmatched junction bases numbered 26, after V lost 1 base and J lost 8 bases.

This clonotype was detected ten times or more. V gene TRBV7-8 combines with J gene TRBJ2-7, with 9 bases aligning to TRBD1. The CDR3 has 15 amino acids. CDR1 and CDR2 (germline): SGHVS, FQNEAQ. The J segment lost 2 bases and the V segment lost 4 bases, leaving 6 bases of the junction unmatched. The CDR3 DNA follows: TGTGCCAGCAGCTCACCGGACAGGGGAGCCTACGAGCAGTACTTC. The encoded protein is CASSSPDRGAYEQYF.

This clonotype was counted between two and nine times. The genes are TRBV7-9 and TRBJ1-3; D not certain. The CDR3 runs 17 residues. Germline V gene sequence: CDR1 SEHNR, CDR2 FQNEAQ (reference sequence). V was cut by 5 bases and J by 4 bases, with 21 bases left in between. CDR3 amino acids: CASSPRSRLAVGNTIYF. In DNA, the CDR3 is TGTGCCAGCAGCCCCCGGAGCAGACTCGCAGTGGGAAACACCATATATTTT. The full variable domain, rest sourced from reference TRBV7-9 and TRBJ1-3, is DTGVSQNPRHKITKRGQNVTFRCDPISEHNRLYWYRQTLGQGPEFLTYFQNEAQLEKSRLLSDRFSAERPKGSFSTLEIQRTEQGDSAMYLCASSPRSRLAVGNTIYFGEGSWLTVV.

As regards this clonotype: This may be a read error, as it is one base from a much larger clone. The rearrangement joins TRBV7-6 to TRBJ1-3; no clear D gene. This CDR3 has 20 amino acids. Per the germline V gene, CDR1 is SGHVS and CDR2 is FNYEAQ. The CDR3 coding sequence is TGTGTCAGCAGCTTAGGTCGGTATGTAGCAGCAGCCCTCTCTGGAAACACCATATATTTT. Its protein product is CVSSLGRYVAAALSGNTIYF.

This clonotype was detected a few times. This chain connects TRBV6-1 to TRBJ2-3; the D is unclear. There are 13 residues in the CDR3. V was clipped by 4 bases and J by 2 bases, with 7 bases between them. Germline CDR1 reads MNHNS; CDR2 reads SASEGT. Here the CDR3 reads CASSATATDTQYF. As DNA, the CDR3 is TGTGCCAGCAGTGCCACAGCCACAGATACGCAGTATTTT.

The table lists this clonotype with a few counts. The V gene is TRBV6-6, the J gene TRBJ2-1, with 11 bases lining up with TRBD2. The CDR3 has 15 residues. In germline, CDR1 is MNHNY, CDR2 SVGAGI (reference sequence). The junction had 8 bases not matched to a gene; V was cut back by 4 bases and J by 9 bases. The CDR3 DNA sequence: TGTGCCAGCAGTTTACTAGCGGGGGTGGGGTCTGAGCAGTTCTTC. Its protein is CASSLLAGVGSEQFF.

The sample holds a few counts of this clonotype. The rearrangement joins TRBV11-2 to TRBJ2-7; 10 nucleotides align to TRBD1. V lost 4 bases, J lost 5 bases, and 8 bases stayed unmatched. Germline values: CDR1 SGHAT, CDR2 FQNNGV. The CDR3 contains 15 residues. The CDR3: CASSYLGTGADEQYF. In DNA form, the CDR3 reads TGTGCCAGCAGCTATTTAGGGACAGGGGCGGACGAGCAGTACTTC.

The chain couples TRBV4-2 to TRBJ1-2; D remains unclear. V lost 1 base and J 0 bases, leaving 9 bases between the germline ends. Germline CDR1 LGHNA, CDR2 YNFKEQ. This CDR3 has 15 residues. The CDR3 nucleotides read TGTGCCAGCAGCCAAGGACTGGTAGCTAACTATGGCTACACCTTC. This encodes CASSQGLVANYGYTF.

V is TRBV6-5 and J is TRBJ2-1, with TRBD2 as a possible D gene (6 bases). The length of the CDR3 is 15 residues. Germline CDR1 reads MNHEY; CDR2 reads SVGAGI. Trimming took 2 bases from V and 4 from J, leaving 12 bases between them. The chain's CDR3 is CASSYRDWDYNEQFF. The CDR3 bases are TGTGCCAGCAGTTACCGGGACTGGGATTACAATGAGCAGTTCTTC.

Comments on this clonotype: A junction end diverges from the germline sequence, so it may reflect a read error. This chain joins TRBV6-6 and TRBJ2-1, with TRBD1 identical over 9 bases. The CDR3 has 11 amino acids. Germline-derived CDR1 and CDR2 are MNHNY and SVGAGI (reference sequence). The CDR3 loop is CASSAGTGIIF. DNA for the CDR3: TGTGCCAGCAGCGCCGGGACAGGGATAATCTTC.

This clonotype turned up a few times. In DNA, the CDR3 is TGTGCCAGCAGTGACCATATAGCCACAGAATTAGGATTTTACGAGCAGTACGTC. Encoded protein: CASSDHIATELGFYEQYV. V usage is TRBV6-6 and J usage is TRBJ2-7; D not resolved. V lost 5 bases and J lost 4, with 27 bases in between. This CDR3 is built from 18 residues. The V gene's germline CDR1 is MNHNY and CDR2 SVGAGI (reference sequence).

The chain links TRBV7-8 to TRBJ2-1; D is possibly TRBD1 or TRBD2 (5 bases each). This CDR3 is built from 14 residues. Germline V lookup: CDR1 SGHVS, CDR2 FQNEAQ. Deletions cut 5 bases from V and 5 bases from J, with 13 bases between. The CDR3 sequence is CASSPRGRNNEQFF. In nucleotides, the CDR3 is TGTGCCAGCAGCCCACGGGGCAGGAACAATGAGCAGTTCTTC.

Note on this clonotype: This may come from a read error, since a much larger clone is one base off. The chain has TRBV12-3 or TRBV12-4 and TRBJ2-5; D is undetermined. This CDR3 contains 15 residues. CDR3 sequence reads: CAGSSPDIGVETQYF. CDR3 sequence (DNA): TGTGCCGGCAGTTCCCCCGACATTGGGGTGGAGACCCAGTACTTC.

This clonotype was detected only a few times. V and J are TRBV6-1 and TRBJ1-2; D not resolved. Trimming shortened V by 2 bases and J by 8 bases, and 12 bases separated the two germline ends. Germline assignment: CDR1 MNHNS and CDR2 SASEGT. The CDR3 totals 13 residues. CDR3 loop: CASSELGLVGYTF. CDR3 coding DNA: TGTGCCAGCAGTGAATTGGGTCTCGTCGGCTACACCTTC.

This chain uses TRBV7-6 with TRBJ2-2; D is uncertain. CDR1 and CDR2 from the germline V gene are SGHVS and FNYEAQ. Trimming stripped 5 bases from V and 6 bases from J, with 25 bases between. This CDR3 has 18 residues. CDR3 in amino acids: CASSPSTPTYCNAGELFF. For the CDR3, the DNA is TGTGCCAGCAGCCCAAGCACCCCGACCTACTGTAACGCCGGGGAGCTGTTTTTT.

This clonotype was recorded a few times. This chain connects TRBV19 to TRBJ2-3, with D perhaps TRBD1 or TRBD2 (5 bases each). Germline V lookup: CDR1 LNHDA, CDR2 SQIVND (reference sequence). The V end was cut by 3 bases, the J end by 6 bases, with 10 bases between. This CDR3 has 13 residues. This CDR3 reads CASSMGRADTQYF. Written as DNA, the CDR3 is TGTGCCAGTAGTATGGGACGGGCTGATACGCAGTATTTT.

The J gene is TRBJ1-5, the V gene TRBV10-3; a possible D gene is TRBD1 (5 bases). This CDR3 spans 19 amino acids. Trimming removed 0 bases from V and 0 bases from J, with 18 bases in between. Germline V gene data show CDR1 as ENHRY and CDR2 as SYGVKD. This chain's CDR3 is CAISESIQTGAHSNQPQHF. The CDR3 region has the DNA TGTGCCATCAGTGAGTCGATCCAGACCGGGGCACATAGCAATCAGCCCCAGCATTTT.